This section outlines one T cell receptor (beta chain) sequence together with its context. TCRdb's copy holds only in-frame clones and misses some; the assay was immunoSEQ multiplex PCR. The data hold some 110,000 clones, with around 84% observed a single time. The sample is drawn from a study of blood T cell repertoires in COVID-19. Study-wide context: T cells, B-cell-depleted T cells, or PBMCs supplied cDNA or gDNA.

There are 14 residues in the CDR3. V lost 5 bases and J lost 4, with 12 bases in between. The germline V gene encodes CDR1 MDHEN and CDR2 SYDVKM. The specimen was peripheral blood. The receptor comes from a woman older than 75 with acute or convalescent COVID-19. The chain is built from TRBV28 and TRBJ1-3; D not resolved. Here the CDR3 reads CASSPTAGGNTIYF. The DNA of the CDR3 is TGTGCCAGCAGTCCCACGGCGGGGGGAAACACCATATATTTT.